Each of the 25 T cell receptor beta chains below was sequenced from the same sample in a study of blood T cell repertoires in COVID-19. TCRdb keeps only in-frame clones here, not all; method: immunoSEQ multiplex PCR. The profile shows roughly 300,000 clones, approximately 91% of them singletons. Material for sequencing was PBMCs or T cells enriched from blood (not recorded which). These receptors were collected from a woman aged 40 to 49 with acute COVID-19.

The CDR3: CASSLGTSGYNSPLHF. In DNA, the CDR3 is TGTGCCAGCAGCTTAGGGACTTCCGGGTATAATTCACCCCTCCACTTT. J is TRBJ1-6 and V is TRBV7-9; D remains unclear. V lost 1 base, J lost 4 bases, and 11 bases lay in between. CDR3 length: 16 residues. Looked up from germline, CDR1 is SEHNR and CDR2 is FQNEAQ (reference sequence).

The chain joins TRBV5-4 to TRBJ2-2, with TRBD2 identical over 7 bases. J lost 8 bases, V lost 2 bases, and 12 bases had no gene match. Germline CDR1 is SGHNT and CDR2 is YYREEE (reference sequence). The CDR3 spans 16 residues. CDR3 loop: CASSLIGGRAVGELFF. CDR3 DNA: TGTGCCAGCAGCTTAATCGGAGGGAGGGCCGTTGGGGAGCTGTTTTTT.

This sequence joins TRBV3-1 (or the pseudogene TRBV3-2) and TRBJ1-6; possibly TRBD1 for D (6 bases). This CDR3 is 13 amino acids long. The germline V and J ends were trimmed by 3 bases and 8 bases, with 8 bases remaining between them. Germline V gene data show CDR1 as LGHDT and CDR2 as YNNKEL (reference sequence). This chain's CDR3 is CASSHNRDSPLHF. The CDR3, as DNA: TGTGCCAGCAGCCATAACAGGGATTCACCCCTCCACTTT.

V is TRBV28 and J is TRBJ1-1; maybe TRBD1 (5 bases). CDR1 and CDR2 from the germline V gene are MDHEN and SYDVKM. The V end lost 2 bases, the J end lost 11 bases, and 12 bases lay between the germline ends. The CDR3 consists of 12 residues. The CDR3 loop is CASSLLLGGAFF. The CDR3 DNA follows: TGTGCCAGCAGTTTACTGCTTGGGGGGGCTTTCTTT. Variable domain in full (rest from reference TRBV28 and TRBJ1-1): DVKVTQSSRYLVKRTGEKVFLECVQDMDHENMFWYRQDPGLGLRLIYFSYDVKMKEKGDIPEGYSVSREKKERFSLILESASTNQTSMYLCASSLLLGGAFFGQGTRLTVV.

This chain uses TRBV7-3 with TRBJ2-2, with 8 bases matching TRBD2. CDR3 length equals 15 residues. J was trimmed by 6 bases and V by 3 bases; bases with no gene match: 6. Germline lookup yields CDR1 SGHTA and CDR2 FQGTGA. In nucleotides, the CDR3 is TGTGCCAGCAGCTTTAATAGCGGGGACTCCGGGGAGCTGTTTTTT. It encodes CASSFNSGDSGELFF.

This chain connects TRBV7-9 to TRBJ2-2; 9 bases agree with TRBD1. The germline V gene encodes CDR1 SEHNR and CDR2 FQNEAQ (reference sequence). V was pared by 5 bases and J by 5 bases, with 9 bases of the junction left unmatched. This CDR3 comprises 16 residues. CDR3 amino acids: CASSNPTGGNTGELFF. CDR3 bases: TGTGCCAGCAGCAACCCGACAGGGGGAAATACCGGGGAGCTGTTTTTT.

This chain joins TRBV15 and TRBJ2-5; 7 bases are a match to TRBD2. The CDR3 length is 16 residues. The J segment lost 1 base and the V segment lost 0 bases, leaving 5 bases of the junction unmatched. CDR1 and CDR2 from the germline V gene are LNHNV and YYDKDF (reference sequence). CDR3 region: CATSRDRSSGQETQYF. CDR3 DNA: TGTGCCACCAGCAGAGATCGGTCTAGCGGCCAAGAGACCCAGTACTTC.

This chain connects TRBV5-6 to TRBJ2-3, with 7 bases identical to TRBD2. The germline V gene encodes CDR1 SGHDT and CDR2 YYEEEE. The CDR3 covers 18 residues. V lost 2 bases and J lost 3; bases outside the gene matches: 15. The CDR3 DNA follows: TGTGCCAGCAGCTTTAGTTGGGGACTACCTTTTAAGACAGATACGCAGTATTTT. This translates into CASSFSWGLPFKTDTQYF. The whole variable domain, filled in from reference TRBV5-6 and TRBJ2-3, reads DAGVTQSPTHLIKTRGQQVTLRCSPKSGHDTVSWYQQALGQGPQFIFQYYEEEERQRGNFPDRFSGHQFPNYSSELNVNALLLGDSALYLCASSFSWGLPFKTDTQYFGPGTRLTVL.

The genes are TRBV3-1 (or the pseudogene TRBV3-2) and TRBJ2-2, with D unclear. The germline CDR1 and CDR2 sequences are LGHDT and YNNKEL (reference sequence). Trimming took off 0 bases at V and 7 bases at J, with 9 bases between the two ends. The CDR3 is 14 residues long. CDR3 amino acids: CASSQDSNFGELFF. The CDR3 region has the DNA TGTGCCAGCAGCCAAGATTCAAATTTCGGGGAGCTGTTTTTT.

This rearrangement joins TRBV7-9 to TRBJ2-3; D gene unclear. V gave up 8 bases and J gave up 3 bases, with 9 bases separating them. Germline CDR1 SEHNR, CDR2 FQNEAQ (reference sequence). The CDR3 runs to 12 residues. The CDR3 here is CASAPITDTQYF. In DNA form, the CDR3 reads TGTGCCAGCGCACCTATAACAGATACGCAGTATTTT.

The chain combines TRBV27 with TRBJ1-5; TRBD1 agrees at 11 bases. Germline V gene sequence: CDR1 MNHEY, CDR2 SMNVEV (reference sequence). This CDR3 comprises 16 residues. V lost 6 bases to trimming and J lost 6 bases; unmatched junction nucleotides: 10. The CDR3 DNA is TGTGCCAGCAGCTCCTACCTGGGACAGGGGGGTCAGCCCCAGCATTTT. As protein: CASSSYLGQGGQPQHF.

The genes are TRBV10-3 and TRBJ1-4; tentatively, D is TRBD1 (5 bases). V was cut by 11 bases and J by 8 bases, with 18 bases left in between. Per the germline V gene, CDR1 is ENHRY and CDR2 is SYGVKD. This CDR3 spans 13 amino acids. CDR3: CAASSAGYEKLFF. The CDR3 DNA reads TGTGCCGCCTCGTCGGCAGGGTACGAAAAACTGTTTTTT.

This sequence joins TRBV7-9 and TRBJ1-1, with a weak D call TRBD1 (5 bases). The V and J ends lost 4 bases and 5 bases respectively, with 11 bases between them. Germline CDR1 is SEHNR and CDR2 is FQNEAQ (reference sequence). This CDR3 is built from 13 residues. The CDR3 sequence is CASSYGQWTEAFF. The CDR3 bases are TGTGCCAGCAGCTATGGACAATGGACTGAAGCTTTCTTT.

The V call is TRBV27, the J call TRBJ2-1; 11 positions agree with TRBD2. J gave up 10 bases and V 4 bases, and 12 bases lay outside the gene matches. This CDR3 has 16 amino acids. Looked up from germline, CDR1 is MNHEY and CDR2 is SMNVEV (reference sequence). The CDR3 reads CASSWGGTSGRGEQFF. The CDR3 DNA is TGTGCCAGCAGTTGGGGAGGGACTAGCGGCAGGGGCGAGCAGTTCTTC.

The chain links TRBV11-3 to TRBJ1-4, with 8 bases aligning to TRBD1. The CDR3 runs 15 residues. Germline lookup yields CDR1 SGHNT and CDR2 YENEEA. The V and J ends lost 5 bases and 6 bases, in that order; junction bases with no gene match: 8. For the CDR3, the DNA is TGTGCCAGCAGCAACAGGGGGTTAAAGGATGAAAAACTGTTTTTT. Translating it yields CASSNRGLKDEKLFF. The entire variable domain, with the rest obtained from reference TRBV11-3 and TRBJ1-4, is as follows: EAGVVQSPRYKIIEKKQPVAFWCNPISGHNTLYWYLQNLGQGPELLIRYENEEAVDDSQLPKDRFSAERLKGVDSTLKIQPAELGDSAVYLCASSNRGLKDEKLFFGSGTQLSVL.

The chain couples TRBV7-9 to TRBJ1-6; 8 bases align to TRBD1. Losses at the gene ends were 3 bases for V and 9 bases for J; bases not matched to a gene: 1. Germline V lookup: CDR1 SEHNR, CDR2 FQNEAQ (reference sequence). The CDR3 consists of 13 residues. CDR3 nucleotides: TGTGCCAGCAGCTTGACAGGGGTTTCACCCCTCCACTTT. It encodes CASSLTGVSPLHF.

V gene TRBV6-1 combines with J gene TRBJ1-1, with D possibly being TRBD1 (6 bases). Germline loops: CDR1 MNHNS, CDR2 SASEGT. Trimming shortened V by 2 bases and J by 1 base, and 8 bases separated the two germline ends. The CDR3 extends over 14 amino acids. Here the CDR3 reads CASSERGANTEAFF. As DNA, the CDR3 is TGTGCCAGCAGTGAACGGGGGGCGAACACTGAAGCTTTCTTT.

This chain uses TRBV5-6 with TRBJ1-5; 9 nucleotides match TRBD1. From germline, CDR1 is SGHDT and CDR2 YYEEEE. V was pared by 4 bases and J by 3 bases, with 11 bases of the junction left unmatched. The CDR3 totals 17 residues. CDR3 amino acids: CASSPFGTGKLNQPQHF. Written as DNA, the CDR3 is TGTGCCAGCAGCCCGTTCGGGACAGGGAAGCTCAATCAGCCCCAGCATTTT.

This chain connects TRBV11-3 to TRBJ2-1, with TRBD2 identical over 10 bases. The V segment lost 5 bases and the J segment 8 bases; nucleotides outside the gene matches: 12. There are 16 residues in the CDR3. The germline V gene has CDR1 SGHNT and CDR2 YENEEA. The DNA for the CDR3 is TGTGCCAGCAGCCCAGGAGCTAGCGGGAGAGGCGATGAGCAGTTCTTC. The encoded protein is CASSPGASGRGDEQFF.

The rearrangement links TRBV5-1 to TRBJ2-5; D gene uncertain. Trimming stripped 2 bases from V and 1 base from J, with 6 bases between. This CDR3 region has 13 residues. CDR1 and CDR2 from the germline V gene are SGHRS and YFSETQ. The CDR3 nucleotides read TGCGCCAGCAGCTTTGCCAGCCAAGAGACCCAGTACTTC. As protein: CASSFASQETQYF.

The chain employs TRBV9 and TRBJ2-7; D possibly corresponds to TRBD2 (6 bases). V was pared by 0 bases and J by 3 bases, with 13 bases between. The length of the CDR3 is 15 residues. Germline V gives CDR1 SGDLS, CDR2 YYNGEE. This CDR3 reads CASSVEVGGSYEQYF. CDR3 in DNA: TGTGCCAGCAGCGTAGAAGTCGGGGGAAGCTACGAGCAGTACTTC.

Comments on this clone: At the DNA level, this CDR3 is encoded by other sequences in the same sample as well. As DNA, the CDR3 is TGCGCCAGCAGCCCGGACAGGGGATTGGGAGGCTACACCTTC. Protein sequence: CASSPDRGLGGYTF. The gene calls are TRBV5-1 and TRBJ1-2, with 9 bases lining up with TRBD1. CDR3 length equals 14 residues. The V gene's germline CDR1 is SGHRS and CDR2 YFSETQ. Trimming took 4 bases from V and 8 from J; bases not matched to a gene: 9.

The CDR3 coding sequence is TGCGCCAGCCGGGAAGTATACAGGGGCTCTGGGGCCAACGTCCTGACTTTC. Protein product: CASREVYRGSGANVLTF. The chain combines TRBV5-1 with TRBJ2-6, with TRBD1 matching over 7 bases. This CDR3 contains 17 residues. Looked up from germline, CDR1 is SGHRS and CDR2 is YFSETQ. The V segment lost 7 bases and the J segment 0 bases; nucleotides outside the gene matches: 10.

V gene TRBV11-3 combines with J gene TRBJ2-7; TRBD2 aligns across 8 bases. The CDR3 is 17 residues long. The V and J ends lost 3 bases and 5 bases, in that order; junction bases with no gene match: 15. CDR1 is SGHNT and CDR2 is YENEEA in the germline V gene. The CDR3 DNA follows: TGTGCCAGCAGCTTCGGGGGGGCGATGGACAGTCTTCACGAGCAGTACTTC. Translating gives CASSFGGAMDSLHEQYF. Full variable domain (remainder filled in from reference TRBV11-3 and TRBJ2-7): EAGVVQSPRYKIIEKKQPVAFWCNPISGHNTLYWYLQNLGQGPELLIRYENEEAVDDSQLPKDRFSAERLKGVDSTLKIQPAELGDSAVYLCASSFGGAMDSLHEQYFGPGTRLTVT.

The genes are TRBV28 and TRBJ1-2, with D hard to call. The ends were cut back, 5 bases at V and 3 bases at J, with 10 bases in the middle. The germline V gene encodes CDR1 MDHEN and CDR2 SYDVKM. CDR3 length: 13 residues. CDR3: CASSTGVDYGYTF. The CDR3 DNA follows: TGTGCCAGCAGTACCGGGGTTGACTATGGCTACACCTTC.